The 5 T cell receptor beta chains in this list originate from one sample, sequenced in a study of T cell repertoires in cytomegalovirus infection. For these receptors, no antigen is known. TCRdb re-called the reads with MiXCR, one entry per CDR3 protein. The sample includes roughly 860,000 distinct CDR3 sequences, 32% of them seen just once. Sequenced here: cultured CD8+ T cells from PBMCs, sampled from culture after CMV antigen stimulation. Receptors originate from a human donor in good health (CMV status not recorded). Some clones in this sample may be carry-over from other donors' samples.

This clonotype appeared many times. V is TRBV7-8 and J is TRBJ1-5; a possible D gene is TRBD1 (5 bases). V was pared by 5 bases and J by 3 bases, with 11 bases between. Germline V lookup: CDR1 SGHVS, CDR2 FQNEAQ. This CDR3 comprises 14 residues. In nucleotides, the CDR3 is TGTGCCAGCAGCCTGGCAGGGAACAATCAGCCCCAGCATTTT. Translation gives CASSLAGNNQPQHF.

The chain combines TRBV6-1 with TRBJ2-1, with D unclear. Germline V lookup: CDR1 MNHNS, CDR2 SASEGT. The CDR3 runs 13 residues. The V end lost 7 bases, the J end lost 6 bases, and 13 bases lay between the germline ends. CDR3: CASTSDLGNEQFF. In nucleotides, the CDR3 is TGTGCCAGCACTTCGGATTTGGGCAATGAGCAGTTCTTC.

Points on this clonotype: A much larger clone lies one base from this, so it may be a read error. This rearrangement joins TRBV7-2 to TRBJ1-2; D possibly corresponds to TRBD1 (6 bases). This CDR3 comprises 13 residues. From germline, CDR1 is SGHTA and CDR2 FQGNSA. The CDR3 loop is CVSSLGQGKGYTF. The CDR3 DNA sequence: TGTGTCAGCAGCTTAGGCCAGGGGAAAGGCTACACCTTC.

The sample holds a few counts of this clonotype. The chain is built from TRBV6-5 and TRBJ2-3, with TRBD2 identical over 10 bases. The V and J ends lost 4 bases and 1 base, in that order; junction bases with no gene match: 2. CDR3 length: 15 amino acids. Germline V gene sequence: CDR1 MNHEY, CDR2 SVGAGI. DNA for the CDR3: TGTGCCAGCAGTTCGGGACTAGCGCGCACAGATACGCAGTATTTT. Translated: CASSSGLARTDTQYF.

This clonotype was observed at least ten times. The chain couples TRBV7-9 to TRBJ2-3; no reliable D call. This CDR3 is 14 amino acids long. Trimming left V 6 bases short and J 1 base short, with 11 bases between. The germline V gene has CDR1 SEHNR and CDR2 FQNEAQ (reference sequence). DNA for the CDR3: TGTGCCAGCAGGAATTACAGCCGCACAGATACGCAGTATTTT. Amino acids: CASRNYSRTDTQYF.